This entry lists 25 T cell receptor beta chains sequenced from one sample in a study of OX40 agonist ivuxolimab in advanced cancers. Method: immunoSEQ multiplex PCR; TCRdb's copy keeps in-frame clones and lacks some. This table has 70,000 to 95,000 clones, 70% to 90% appearing once. Material: CD4+ or CD8+ T cells sorted from blood, obtained in a trial of the OX40 agonist ivuxolimab. These receptors all come from an adult with an advanced solid tumor such as melanoma, head and neck, liver or kidney cancer.

The chain uses TRBV19 and TRBJ2-2, with a possible D match to TRBD2 (7 bases). The germline CDR1 and CDR2 sequences are LNHDA and SQIVND (reference sequence). CDR3 size: 15 residues. V lost 6 bases to trimming and J lost 2 bases, with 13 bases between them. The DNA for the CDR3 is TGTGCCAGTAGGAGGGGAGGGGGAAACACCGGGGAGCTGTTTTTT. Its translation: CASRRGGGNTGELFF. Full variable domain (remainder filled in from reference TRBV19 and TRBJ2-2): DGGITQSPKYLFRKEGQNVTLSCEQNLNHDAMYWYRQDPGQGLRLIYYSQIVNDFQKGDIAEGYSVSREKKESFPLTVTSAQKNPTAFYLCASRRGGGNTGELFFGEGSRLTVL.

V is TRBV7-2 and J is TRBJ2-7; D is perhaps TRBD1 (5 bases). CDR1 is SGHTA and CDR2 is FQGNSA in the germline V gene. The CDR3 is 15 amino acids. V gave up 3 bases and J gave up 5 bases, with 17 bases separating them. DNA of the CDR3: TGTGCCAGCAGCTTCACTGGTGGGGCAGCCCACGAGCAGTACTTC. Its protein is CASSFTGGAAHEQYF. The full variable domain, completed using reference TRBV7-2 and TRBJ2-7, is GAGVSQSPSNKVTEKGKDVELRCDPISGHTALYWYRQSLGQGLEFLIYFQGNSAPDKSGLPSDRFSAERTGGSVSTLTIQRTQQEDSAVYLCASSFTGGAAHEQYFGPGTRLTVT.

The chain couples TRBV6-5 to TRBJ2-3, with D hard to call. The CDR3 length is 15 residues. The V end lost 5 bases, the J end lost 0 bases, and 12 bases lay between the germline ends. Germline lookup yields CDR1 MNHEY and CDR2 SVGAGI. The CDR3 spells CASSPSEPSTDTQYF. The CDR3 coding sequence is TGTGCCAGCAGTCCCTCGGAACCTAGCACAGATACGCAGTATTTT.

The chain is built from TRBV28 and TRBJ1-1, with 7 nucleotides matching TRBD1. V was clipped by 3 bases and J by 7 bases; unmatched bases: 8. CDR3 size: 14 residues. Germline lookup yields CDR1 MDHEN and CDR2 SYDVKM. CDR3 region: CASSFRGRGGEAFF. CDR3 coding DNA: TGTGCCAGCAGTTTTAGGGGGCGAGGGGGTGAAGCTTTCTTT. Filled out from reference TRBV28 and TRBJ1-1, the complete variable domain reads DVKVTQSSRYLVKRTGEKVFLECVQDMDHENMFWYRQDPGLGLRLIYFSYDVKMKEKGDIPEGYSVSREKKERFSLILESASTNQTSMYLCASSFRGRGGEAFFGQGTRLTVV.

The chain couples TRBV4-3 to TRBJ2-5; D unresolved. The CDR3 sequence is 14 residues long. Germline CDR1 LGHNA, CDR2 YSLEER. The V end lost 4 bases, the J end lost 5 bases, and 14 bases lay between the germline ends. CDR3 nucleotides: TGCGCCAGCAGCCTAGACGGTAGGAAGGAGACCCAGTACTTC. This translates into CASSLDGRKETQYF.

This clone was observed a few times. The rearrangement uses TRBV9 and TRBJ2-1, with D possibly TRBD1 on 5 matching bases. The V end was cut by 0 bases, the J end by 8 bases, with 9 bases between. The CDR3 is made up of 13 amino acids. The germline gives CDR1 SGDLS, CDR2 YYNGEE. Written as DNA, the CDR3 is TGTGCCAGCAGCGTAGTGAGCAGGGATGAGCAGTTCTTC. This translates into CASSVVSRDEQFF.

This sequence joins TRBV4-3 and TRBJ2-7; possibly TRBD2 for D (5 bases). CDR3 length equals 15 residues. Germline assignment: CDR1 LGHNA and CDR2 YSLEER. Trimming took off 0 bases at V and 3 bases at J, with 12 bases between the two ends. CDR3 region: CASSQDGPGIYEQYF. The CDR3 nucleotides are TGCGCCAGCAGCCAAGATGGGCCGGGGATCTACGAGCAGTACTTC.

This clone has only one observation. This chain connects TRBV28 to TRBJ2-5; either TRBD1 or TRBD2 may fit D (6 bases each). The CDR3 totals 16 residues. V was cut by 5 bases and J by 2 bases, with 18 bases left in between. In germline, CDR1 is MDHEN, CDR2 SYDVKM. Written as DNA, the CDR3 is TGTGCCAGCAGTGTAATGGGGGGCGCGGGTCAAGAGACCCAGTACTTC. It specifies CASSVMGGAGQETQYF.

V gene TRBV6-5 combines with J gene TRBJ2-7; 9 nucleotides agree with TRBD1. V trimming: 6 bases; J trimming: 6 bases; junction bases outside the gene matches: 12. Germline V lookup: CDR1 MNHEY, CDR2 SVGAGI. CDR3 length equals 15 residues. The CDR3 spells CASRRQGQGMVEQYF. Here the CDR3 DNA reads TGTGCCAGCAGGCGACAGGGACAGGGAATGGTCGAGCAGTACTTC.

The J gene is TRBJ1-2, the V gene TRBV28; 12 bases are shared with TRBD1. Germline V CDR1 and CDR2: MDHEN, SYDVKM. This CDR3 spans 18 amino acids. Trimming cost V 10 bases and J 3 bases; bases outside gene matches: 18. The CDR3 nucleotides read TGTGCCACCCTCCTCCTGGGACAGGGGGCCCAAGAGGACTATGGCTACACCTTC. Translated: CATLLLGQGAQEDYGYTF.

The V call is TRBV9, the J call TRBJ2-1, with 11 bases that match TRBD1. Germline CDR1 reads SGDLS; CDR2 reads YYNGEE. The CDR3 length is 17 residues. The ends lost 3 bases at V and 6 bases at J; junction bases unmatched: 11. CDR3 sequence: CASSALVGTGGLNEQFF. For the CDR3, the DNA is TGTGCCAGCAGCGCCCTAGTTGGGACAGGGGGACTCAATGAGCAGTTCTTC.

This chain links TRBV5-1 with TRBJ2-5, with unresolved D. Germline V gene data show CDR1 as SGHRS and CDR2 as YFSETQ. The CDR3 has 13 residues. V gave up 0 bases and J gave up 3 bases, with 6 bases separating them. CDR3 DNA: TGCGCCAGCAGCTTGGGACTTGAAGAGACCCAGTACTTC. Its translation: CASSLGLEETQYF.

This chain connects TRBV27 to TRBJ2-2; TRBD1 agrees at 9 bases. Germline CDR1 is MNHEY and CDR2 is SMNVEV (reference sequence). The CDR3 runs 15 residues. V shed 3 bases and J 6 bases; nucleotides not matched to a gene: 5. The CDR3 reads CASSFRDRVPGELFF. The CDR3, as DNA: TGTGCCAGCAGTTTTAGGGACAGGGTGCCCGGGGAGCTGTTTTTT.

The J gene is TRBJ2-7, the V gene TRBV11-2; D is unclear. The V end lost 5 bases, the J end lost 4 bases, and 15 bases lay between the germline ends. Germline values: CDR1 SGHAT, CDR2 FQNNGV. This CDR3 comprises 14 residues. The chain's CDR3 is CASSPDLIQYEQYF. The CDR3 DNA follows: TGTGCCAGCAGCCCCGACCTTATACAATACGAGCAGTACTTC.

The rearrangement links TRBV27 to TRBJ2-5; no clear D. The germline V gene has CDR1 MNHEY and CDR2 SMNVEV (reference sequence). The CDR3 length is 14 residues. V was clipped by 6 bases and J by 0 bases, with 11 bases between them. CDR3 protein: CASSPPGYQETQYF. The CDR3 DNA reads as TGTGCCAGCAGCCCCCCCGGATACCAAGAGACCCAGTACTTC.

The chain uses TRBV11-2 and TRBJ2-1; 9 nucleotides line up with TRBD1. Unmatched junction bases numbered 6, after V lost 5 bases and J lost 7 bases. The CDR3 has 14 residues. CDR1 is SGHAT, CDR2 FQNNGV, per germline. DNA of the CDR3: TGTGCCAGCAGCCTGGGACAGGGTTGGAATGAGCAGTTCTTC. Translated: CASSLGQGWNEQFF.

V is TRBV7-3 and J is TRBJ2-1; perhaps TRBD2 as D (6 bases). Germline assignment: CDR1 SGHTA and CDR2 FQGTGA. The CDR3 covers 15 residues. The V gene lost 10 bases and the J gene lost 7 bases, with 23 bases spanning the gap. The CDR3: CATEGILVSSNEQFF. The CDR3 coding sequence is TGTGCCACGGAGGGGATACTAGTTTCGTCAAATGAGCAGTTCTTC.

The chain has TRBV18 and TRBJ2-3, with D possibly TRBD1 on 5 matching bases. Germline values: CDR1 KGHSH, CDR2 LQKENI. Trimming pared 0 bases from V and 2 bases from J, leaving 12 bases between. This CDR3 has 16 residues. The CDR3 loop is CASSPPAGRATDTQYF. CDR3 coding DNA: TGTGCCAGCTCACCACCGGCCGGCAGGGCCACAGATACGCAGTATTTT. Full variable domain (outside the CDR3, taken from reference TRBV18 and TRBJ2-3): NAGVMQNPRHLVRRRGQEARLRCSPMKGHSHVYWYRQLPEEGLKFMVYLQKENIIDESGMPKERFSAEFPKEGPSILRIQQVVRGDSAAYFCASSPPAGRATDTQYFGPGTRLTVL.

The chain is built from TRBV28 and TRBJ2-1; D is perhaps TRBD2 (6 bases). The CDR3 is 15 residues long. Trimming cost V 9 bases and J 5 bases, with 20 bases left between them. Germline CDR1 is MDHEN and CDR2 is SYDVKM. Here the CDR3 reads CASNLPNPGDNEQFF. CDR3 DNA sequence: TGTGCCAGTAACTTACCTAACCCGGGGGACAATGAGCAGTTCTTC.

The chain has TRBV4-2 and TRBJ2-3; D is unresolved. CDR3 length equals 15 residues. The ends were cut back, 0 bases at V and 2 bases at J, with 9 bases in the middle. The germline V gene has CDR1 LGHNA and CDR2 YNFKEQ. Written as DNA, the CDR3 is TGTGCCAGCAGCCAAGAGAATGCTAACACAGATACGCAGTATTTT. Amino acids: CASSQENANTDTQYF.

The chain is built from TRBV6-6 and TRBJ2-5; 8 positions agree with TRBD1. The CDR3 contains 15 residues. Losses at the gene ends were 3 bases for V and 4 bases for J; bases not matched to a gene: 7. The germline V gene encodes CDR1 MNHNY and CDR2 SVGAGI (reference sequence). The CDR3 DNA follows: TGTGCCAGCAGTTATTCACCAGGGGGCCGAGAGACCCAGTACTTC. Translated: CASSYSPGGRETQYF.

V gene TRBV4-3 combines with J gene TRBJ1-1, with TRBD1 matching over 7 bases. This CDR3 region has 17 residues. Germline lookup yields CDR1 LGHNA and CDR2 YSLEER. V was clipped by 0 bases and J by 4 bases; unmatched bases: 11. The chain's CDR3 is CASSQDGDREEGTEAFF. Here the CDR3 DNA reads TGCGCCAGCAGCCAAGATGGAGACAGGGAGGAGGGCACTGAAGCTTTCTTT.

The CDR3 nucleotides read TGTGCCAGCAGCTTCCAATCTATCCGTTCCGAGCAGTACTTC. This gives the protein CASSFQSIRSEQYF. The rearrangement joins TRBV7-2 to TRBJ2-7, with unresolved D. CDR1 is SGHTA and CDR2 is FQGNSA in the germline V gene. The CDR3 consists of 14 residues. V was pared by 3 bases and J by 6 bases, with 15 bases between.

This clone was seen a few times. This chain joins TRBV6-6 and TRBJ1-4; perhaps TRBD1 as D (5 bases). Germline assignment: CDR1 MNHNY and CDR2 SVGAGI (reference sequence). The CDR3 spans 14 residues. V gave up 2 bases and J gave up 7 bases, with 11 bases separating them. Here the CDR3 DNA reads TGTGCCAGCAGTTACGGCGGGGCCAGTGAAAAACTGTTTTTT. Its translation is CASSYGGASEKLFF.

The chain combines TRBV5-6 with TRBJ2-7, with D possibly called TRBD1 or TRBD2 (6 bases each). The germline CDR1 and CDR2 sequences are SGHDT and YYEEEE. V was cut by 0 bases and J by 1 base, with 11 bases left in between. The CDR3 runs to 15 residues. CDR3 nucleotide sequence: TGTGCCAGCAGCTTGGGAGGGGGGCTATCCTACGAGCAGTACTTC. It specifies CASSLGGGLSYEQYF.